The 8 T cell receptor beta chains presented below share a single source sample, sequenced in a study of T cell repertoires in cytomegalovirus infection. From the reads, TCRdb called clonotypes with MiXCR, one entry per CDR3 protein. Of around 190,000 distinct CDR3 sequences detected, approximately 15% appear once; the ten largest clones hold 27%. The sequenced sample was PBMCs. Receptor source: a human donor in good health (CMV status not recorded). Some clones in this sample may be carry-over from other donors' samples.

The chain recombines TRBV20-1 with TRBJ1-2; D is possibly TRBD1 (6 bases). The V end was cut by 3 bases, the J end by 3 bases, with 17 bases between. This CDR3 comprises 15 residues. Germline CDR1 reads DFQATT; CDR2 reads SNEGSKA (reference sequence). DNA of the CDR3: TGCAGTGCTAGGGAATTGGGACATCCAGACTATGGCTACACCTTC. Encoded protein: CSARELGHPDYGYTF.

J is TRBJ2-1 and V is TRBV7-9; D perhaps matches TRBD2 (6 bases). There are 15 residues in the CDR3. The ends were cut back, 2 bases at V and 3 bases at J, with 11 bases in the middle. The germline V gene encodes CDR1 SEHNR and CDR2 FQNEAQ (reference sequence). The CDR3 region is CASSLSETSYNEQFF. The CDR3 DNA is TGTGCCAGCAGCTTATCTGAGACTAGCTACAATGAGCAGTTCTTC.

The chain has TRBV15 and TRBJ2-1, with D tentatively TRBD1 (6 bases). Germline loops: CDR1 LNHNV, CDR2 YYDKDF (reference sequence). Trimming took off 3 bases at V and 7 bases at J, with 19 bases between the two ends. This CDR3 comprises 16 residues. The CDR3: CATSRDGTKGTNEQFF. Here the CDR3 DNA reads TGTGCCACCAGCAGGGATGGGACAAAAGGAACGAATGAGCAGTTCTTC. The complete variable domain, with remaining parts taken from reference TRBV15 and TRBJ2-1, reads DAMVIQNPRYQVTQFGKPVTLSCSQTLNHNVMYWYQQKSSQAPKLLFHYYDKDFNNEADTPDNFQSRRPNTSFCFLDIRSPGLGDTAMYLCATSRDGTKGTNEQFFGPGTRLTVL.

The chain uses TRBV29-1 and TRBJ1-2; no clear D gene. Trimming removed 3 bases at V and 4 bases at J, with 6 bases between. Germline assignment: CDR1 SQVTM and CDR2 ANQGSEA. This CDR3 has 11 residues. CDR3 loop: CSVEKTYGYTF. CDR3 bases: TGCAGCGTTGAGAAGACCTATGGCTACACCTTC. Variable domain in full (rest from reference TRBV29-1 and TRBJ1-2): SAVISQKPSRDICQRGTSLTIQCQVDSQVTMMFWYRQQPGQSLTLIATANQGSEATYESGFVIDKFPISRPNLTFSTLTVSNMSPEDSSIYLCSVEKTYGYTFGSGTRLTVV.

This clonotype was seen a handful of times. V usage is TRBV28 and J usage is TRBJ2-2; 13 bases map to TRBD2. CDR3 size: 15 residues. Germline assignment: CDR1 MDHEN and CDR2 SYDVKM. Germline trimming cut 5 bases from V and 7 bases from J; bases unmatched to any gene: 4. This chain's CDR3 is CASSPRLAGGGELFF. CDR3 coding DNA: TGTGCCAGCAGTCCCCGACTAGCGGGAGGCGGGGAGCTGTTTTTT.

The gene calls are TRBV20-1 and TRBJ2-6; possible D gene TRBD1, 6 bases. The CDR3 consists of 15 residues. The germline V gene encodes CDR1 DFQATT and CDR2 SNEGSKA (reference sequence). Deletions cut 3 bases from V and 4 bases from J, with 13 bases between. This chain's CDR3 is CSARNRDTGANVLTF. The CDR3 nucleotides read TGCAGTGCTAGGAACCGGGACACCGGGGCCAACGTCCTGACTTTC.

This clonotype was recorded many times. V usage is TRBV12-3 or TRBV12-4 and J usage is TRBJ1-1; D is unclear. The CDR3 is 12 residues long. The germline V and J ends were trimmed by 6 bases and 5 bases, with 10 bases remaining between them. The CDR3 DNA follows: TGTGCCAGCAGGATGGGAGGGACTGAAGCTTTCTTT. As protein: CASRMGGTEAFF.

This clonotype was counted a few times. This rearrangement joins TRBV2 to TRBJ2-1; D uncertain. The CDR3 totals 13 residues. The V gene's germline CDR1 is SNHLY and CDR2 FYNNEI. V was pared by 8 bases and J by 0 bases, with 8 bases between. The CDR3 loop is CASFRSSYNEQFF. The CDR3 bases are TGTGCCAGCTTTCGCAGCTCCTACAATGAGCAGTTCTTC.